These T cell receptor beta chains were read from a single sample in a study of T cell clusters in autoimmune cytopenias. TCRdb reprocessed the multiplex PCR reads, with one entry per CDR3 protein and no DNA. This repertoire includes around 10,000 distinct CDR3 sequences. The sample consisted of peripheral blood. These receptors all stem from a human donor with an autoimmune cytopenia or autoimmune hepatitis (not recorded which). Both conserved end residues are part of each CDR3. The order of the fields is J gene, clone size, V gene, CDR3 protein. A row's size may be missing; if present it is once, few, many or a size class.

j_gene: TRBJ1-1; abundance: medium-sized; v_gene: TRBV6-5; CDR3aa: CASSYQVLNTEAFF
j_gene: TRBJ2-1; abundance: medium-sized; v_gene: TRBV6-5; CDR3aa: CASSRGRSRDNEQFF
j_gene: TRBJ2-7; abundance: medium-sized; v_gene: TRBV19; CDR3aa: CASSIGTGKAYEQYF
j_gene: TRBJ2-7; abundance: medium-sized; v_gene: TRBV19; CDR3aa: CASSSRRGLAGSYEQYF
j_gene: TRBJ2-3; abundance: medium-sized; v_gene: TRBV29-1; CDR3aa: CSLLPDTDTQYF
j_gene: TRBJ2-1; abundance: medium-sized; v_gene: TRBV18; CDR3aa: CASSPGEASEQFF
j_gene: TRBJ2-5; abundance: .; v_gene: TRBV4-1; CDR3aa: CASSQATASGRGKETQYF
j_gene: TRBJ2-7; abundance: .; v_gene: TRBV15; CDR3aa: CATSRPDRGSYEQYF
j_gene: TRBJ2-3; abundance: .; v_gene: TRBV6-1; CDR3aa: CASSEFYGGRAKDTQYF
j_gene: TRBJ1-3; abundance: .; v_gene: TRBV6-6; CDR3aa: CASTLPQGRTGNTIYF
j_gene: TRBJ1-2; abundance: medium-sized; v_gene: TRBV6-5; CDR3aa: CASTTTGRYGYTF
j_gene: TRBJ2-1; abundance: medium-sized; v_gene: TRBV6-5; CDR3aa: CATSFLRLAGGPRNEQFF
j_gene: TRBJ2-5; abundance: medium-sized; v_gene: TRBV5-6; CDR3aa: CASSRTVQETQYF
j_gene: TRBJ2-7; abundance: .; v_gene: TRBV20-1; CDR3aa: CSAIRSLPYEQYF
j_gene: TRBJ2-3; abundance: medium-sized; v_gene: TRBV27; CDR3aa: CASSWLAVGGTQYF
j_gene: TRBJ1-2; abundance: .; v_gene: TRBV5-5; CDR3aa: CASSLRVREGGTNYGYTF
j_gene: TRBJ1-5; abundance: .; v_gene: TRBV20-1; CDR3aa: CSARVPGGEPQHF
j_gene: TRBJ2-2; abundance: .; v_gene: TRBV20-1; CDR3aa: CSARRSGSNTGELFF
j_gene: TRBJ1-1; abundance: .; v_gene: TRBV20-1; CDR3aa: CSAKIHTEAFF
j_gene: TRBJ2-1; abundance: .; v_gene: TRBV24-1; CDR3aa: CATSGLAGAANEQFF
j_gene: TRBJ2-1; abundance: .; v_gene: TRBV15; CDR3aa: CATSPGLEVSEQFF
j_gene: TRBJ1-2; abundance: .; v_gene: TRBV18; CDR3aa: CASSPLGDSYGYTF
j_gene: TRBJ2-3; abundance: .; v_gene: TRBV20-1; CDR3aa: CSARGLAGPTDTQYF
j_gene: TRBJ1-1; abundance: .; v_gene: TRBV19; CDR3aa: CASSWTGETEAFF
j_gene: TRBJ2-5; abundance: .; v_gene: TRBV29-1; CDR3aa: CSVEVTRGQGQETQYF
j_gene: TRBJ2-1; abundance: .; v_gene: TRBV19; CDR3aa: CASSLGTVGIKNLYNEQFF
j_gene: TRBJ1-4; abundance: .; v_gene: TRBV12-3/TRBV12-4; CDR3aa: CASSTTASAGKLFF
j_gene: TRBJ2-5; abundance: .; v_gene: TRBV6-2/TRBV6-3; CDR3aa: CASSWTSGSGETQYF
j_gene: TRBJ2-2; abundance: medium-sized; v_gene: TRBV20-1; CDR3aa: CSVSAGENTGELFF
j_gene: TRBJ1-1; abundance: .; v_gene: TRBV30; CDR3aa: CAWRGQGDTEAFF
j_gene: TRBJ1-1; abundance: .; v_gene: TRBV12-3/TRBV12-4; CDR3aa: CASTQGDWTEAFF
j_gene: TRBJ2-5; abundance: .; v_gene: TRBV30; CDR3aa: CAWNREVGETQYF
j_gene: TRBJ1-5; abundance: .; v_gene: TRBV12-3/TRBV12-4; CDR3aa: CASSLGGGDQPQHF
j_gene: TRBJ2-1; abundance: .; v_gene: TRBV19; CDR3aa: CASSGSPYEQFF
j_gene: TRBJ2-7; abundance: .; v_gene: TRBV5-6; CDR3aa: CASSLSTFYEQYF
j_gene: TRBJ2-7; abundance: medium-sized; v_gene: TRBV6-5; CDR3aa: CASSEPPAYEQYF
j_gene: TRBJ1-2; abundance: .; v_gene: TRBV13; CDR3aa: CASSLRDPNYGYTF
j_gene: TRBJ2-2; abundance: medium-sized; v_gene: TRBV6-5; CDR3aa: CASRDRFSNTGELFF